The source of this T cell receptor beta chain is a study of regulatory T cells in long-lasting Graves disease. Noted time point: persistent/refractory GD, antithyroid drugs over 5 years with positive TRAb. Scientists built the TCR library using RNA that was extracted from PBMCs. Arm-PCR with iRepertoire HTBI primers amplified the CDR3 regions for these TCR beta libraries. One entry per CDR3 protein results from TCRdb running MiXCR on the multiplex PCR reads. The repertoire holds a few hundred thousand distinct CDR3 sequences, roughly 23% seen once, with under 35% in the top ten. The CDR3 totals 19 residues. Germline CDR1 MDHEN, CDR2 SYDVKM. Trimming at V came to 4 bases and at J to 1 base, leaving 13 bases not matched to a gene.

This TCR was recovered from a middle-aged woman with Graves disease. Specimen: peripheral blood mononuclear cells (PBMCs), collected when the disease was refractory, from a patient treated with antithyroid drugs. The chain links TRBV28 to TRBJ2-3; 11 bases align to TRBD2. The DNA for the CDR3 is TGTGCCAGCAGTTCACGCCTGACTAGCGGGACTACCGGCACAGATACGCAGTATTTT. Amino acids: CASSSRLTSGTTGTDTQYF.